The clone carrying this TCR beta chain was picked up many times. What it binds is not known. This entry comes from a study of regulatory T cells in long-lasting Graves disease. Findings and limits, study-wide: Persistent disease showed a preference for TRBV28, TRBJ1-2 and TRBJ2-5.

Looked up from germline, CDR1 is SGHAT and CDR2 is FQDESV (reference sequence). Trimming at V came to 2 bases and at J to 2 bases, leaving 5 bases not matched to a gene. The CDR3 sequence is 16 residues long. Time point defined: newly diagnosed GD, antithyroid drugs for less than 3 months. Extracted RNA from PBMCs served as the source of the TCR library. Through Arm-PCR of CDR3 regions and iRepertoire HTBI primers, TCR beta libraries were built. TCRdb recomputed calls from the multiplex PCR reads with MiXCR, one row per CDR3 protein. The data show 530,000 or so distinct CDR3 sequences, with about 16% seen just once and around 12% held by the top ten. These data were also filed under a second study, of T cells in Graves' hyperthyroidism and ophthalmopathy. Per that study: Most clonotypes expanded in thyroid above 0.001 were likewise present in blood. Model output signaled ophthalmopathy a median approximately 6 months ahead of onset.

Sequenced here: peripheral blood mononuclear cells (PBMCs), sampled at new diagnosis, from a patient treated with antithyroid drugs. The sequence was collected from a man aged 18-30 years with Graves disease. The gene calls are TRBV11-1 and TRBJ2-7; TRBD2 agrees at 11 bases. The CDR3 DNA reads as TGTGCCAGCAGCTTACGGGGGACTAGCGGTACCTACGAGCAGTACTTC. Its translation: CASSLRGTSGTYEQYF. Together with reference TRBV11-1 and TRBJ2-7, the CDR3 gives the full variable domain: EAEVAQSPRYKITEKSQAVAFWCDPISGHATLYWYRQILGQGPELLVQFQDESVVDDSQLPKDRFSAERLKGVDSTLKIQPAELGDSAMYLCASSLRGTSGTYEQYFGPGTRLTVT.